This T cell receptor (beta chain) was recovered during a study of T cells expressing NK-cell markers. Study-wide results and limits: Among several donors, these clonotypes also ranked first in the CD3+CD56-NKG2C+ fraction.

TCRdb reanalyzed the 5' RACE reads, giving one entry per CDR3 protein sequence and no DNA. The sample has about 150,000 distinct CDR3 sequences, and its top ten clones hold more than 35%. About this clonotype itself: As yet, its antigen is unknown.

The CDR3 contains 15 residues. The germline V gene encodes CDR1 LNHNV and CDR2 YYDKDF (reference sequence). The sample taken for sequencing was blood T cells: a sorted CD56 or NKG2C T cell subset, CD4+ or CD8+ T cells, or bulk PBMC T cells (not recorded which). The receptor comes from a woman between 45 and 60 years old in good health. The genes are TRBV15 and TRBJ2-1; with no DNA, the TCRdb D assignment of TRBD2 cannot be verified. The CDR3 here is CATSLTSGSYNEQFF.